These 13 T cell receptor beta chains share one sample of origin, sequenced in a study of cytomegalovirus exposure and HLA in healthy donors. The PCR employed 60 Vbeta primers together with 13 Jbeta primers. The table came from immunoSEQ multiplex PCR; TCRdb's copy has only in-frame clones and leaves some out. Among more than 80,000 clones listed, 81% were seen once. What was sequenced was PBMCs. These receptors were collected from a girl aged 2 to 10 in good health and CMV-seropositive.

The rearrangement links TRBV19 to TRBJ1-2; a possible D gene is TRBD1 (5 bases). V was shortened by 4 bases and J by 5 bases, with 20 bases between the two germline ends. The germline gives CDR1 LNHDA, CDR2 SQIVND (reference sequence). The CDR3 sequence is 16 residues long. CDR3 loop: CASSTETEHQRYGYTF. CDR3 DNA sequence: TGTGCCAGTAGTACGGAGACAGAGCACCAAAGATATGGCTACACCTTC.

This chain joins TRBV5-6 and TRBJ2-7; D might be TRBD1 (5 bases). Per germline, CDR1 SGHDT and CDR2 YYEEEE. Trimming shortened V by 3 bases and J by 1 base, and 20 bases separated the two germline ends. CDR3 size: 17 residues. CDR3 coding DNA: TGTGCCAGCAGCTCCCTAGGCGGCAGGGTAGGTTCCTACGAGCAGTACTTC. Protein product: CASSSLGGRVGSYEQYF.

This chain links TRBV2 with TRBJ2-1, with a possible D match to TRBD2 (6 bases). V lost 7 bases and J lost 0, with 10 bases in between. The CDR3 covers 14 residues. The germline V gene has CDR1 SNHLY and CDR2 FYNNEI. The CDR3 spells CASIPGSSYNEQFF. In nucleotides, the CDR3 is TGTGCCAGCATACCCGGGAGCTCCTACAATGAGCAGTTCTTC.

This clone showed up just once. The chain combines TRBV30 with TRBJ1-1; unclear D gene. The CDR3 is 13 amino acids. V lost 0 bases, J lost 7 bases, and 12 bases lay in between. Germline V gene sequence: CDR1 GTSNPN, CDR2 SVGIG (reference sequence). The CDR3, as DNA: TGTGCCTGGAGTGTACGGGGTTATGGTGAAGCTTTCTTT. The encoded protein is CAWSVRGYGEAFF.

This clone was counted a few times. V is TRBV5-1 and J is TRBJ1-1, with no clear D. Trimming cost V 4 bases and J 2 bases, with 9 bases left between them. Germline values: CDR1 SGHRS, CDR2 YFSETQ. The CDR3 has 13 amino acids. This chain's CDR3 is CASSTEPNTEAFF. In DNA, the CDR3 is TGCGCCAGCAGCACGGAGCCTAACACTGAAGCTTTCTTT. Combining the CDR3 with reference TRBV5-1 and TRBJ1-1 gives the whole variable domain KAGVTQTPRYLIKTRGQQVTLSCSPISGHRSVSWYQQTPGQGLQFLFEYFSETQRNKGNFPGRFSGRQFSNSRSEMNVSTLELGDSALYLCASSTEPNTEAFFGQGTRLTVV.

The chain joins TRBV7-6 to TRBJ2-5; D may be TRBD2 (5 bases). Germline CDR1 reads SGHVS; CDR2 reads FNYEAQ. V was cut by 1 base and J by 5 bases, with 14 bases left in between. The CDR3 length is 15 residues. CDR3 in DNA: TGTGCCAGCAGCTTAGTTTCGGGAACTGGGGAGACCCAGTACTTC. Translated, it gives CASSLVSGTGETQYF.

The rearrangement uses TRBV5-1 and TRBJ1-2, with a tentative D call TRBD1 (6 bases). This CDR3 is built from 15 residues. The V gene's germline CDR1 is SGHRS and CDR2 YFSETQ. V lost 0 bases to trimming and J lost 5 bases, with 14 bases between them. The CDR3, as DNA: TGCGCCAGCAGCTTGGGGATGACGGGGACATATGGCTACACCTTC. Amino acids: CASSLGMTGTYGYTF.

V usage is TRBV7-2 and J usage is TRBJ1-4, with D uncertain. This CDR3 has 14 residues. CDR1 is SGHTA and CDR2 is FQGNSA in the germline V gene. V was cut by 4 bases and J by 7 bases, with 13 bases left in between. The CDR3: CASSSREGFEKLFF. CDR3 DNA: TGTGCCAGCAGCTCTCGGGAGGGTTTTGAAAAACTGTTTTTT.

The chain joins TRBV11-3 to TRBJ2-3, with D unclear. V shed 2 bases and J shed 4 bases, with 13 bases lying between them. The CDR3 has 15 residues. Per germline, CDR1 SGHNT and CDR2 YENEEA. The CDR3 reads CASSLNGVEADTQYF. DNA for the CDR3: TGTGCCAGCAGCTTAAATGGCGTCGAGGCAGATACGCAGTATTTT.

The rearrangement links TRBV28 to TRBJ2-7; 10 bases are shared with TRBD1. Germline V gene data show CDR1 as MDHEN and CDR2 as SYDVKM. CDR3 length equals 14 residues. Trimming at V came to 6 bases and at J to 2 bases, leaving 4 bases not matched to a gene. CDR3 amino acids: CASRRQGATYEQYF. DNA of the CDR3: TGTGCCAGCAGACGACAGGGGGCGACCTACGAGCAGTACTTC.

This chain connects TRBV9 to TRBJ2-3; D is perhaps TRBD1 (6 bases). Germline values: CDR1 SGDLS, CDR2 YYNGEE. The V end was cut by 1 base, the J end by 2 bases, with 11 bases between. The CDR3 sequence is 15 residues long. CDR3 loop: CASSVLQGNTDTQYF. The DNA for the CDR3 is TGTGCCAGCAGCGTATTGCAGGGGAACACAGATACGCAGTATTTT.

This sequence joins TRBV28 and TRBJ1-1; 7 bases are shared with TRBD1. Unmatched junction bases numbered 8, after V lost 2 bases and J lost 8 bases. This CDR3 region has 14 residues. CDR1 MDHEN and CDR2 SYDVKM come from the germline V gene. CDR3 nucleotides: TGTGCCAGCAGTTTAAGTGAGGGGGCTACGGAAGCTTTCTTT. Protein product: CASSLSEGATEAFF.

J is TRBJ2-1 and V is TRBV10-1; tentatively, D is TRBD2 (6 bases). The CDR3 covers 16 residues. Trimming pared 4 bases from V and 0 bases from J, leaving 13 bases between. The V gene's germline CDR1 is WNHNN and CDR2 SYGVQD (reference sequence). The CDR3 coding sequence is TGCGCCAGCAGTGTACTAGCCCCGAGCTCCTACAATGAGCAGTTCTTC. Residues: CASSVLAPSSYNEQFF.